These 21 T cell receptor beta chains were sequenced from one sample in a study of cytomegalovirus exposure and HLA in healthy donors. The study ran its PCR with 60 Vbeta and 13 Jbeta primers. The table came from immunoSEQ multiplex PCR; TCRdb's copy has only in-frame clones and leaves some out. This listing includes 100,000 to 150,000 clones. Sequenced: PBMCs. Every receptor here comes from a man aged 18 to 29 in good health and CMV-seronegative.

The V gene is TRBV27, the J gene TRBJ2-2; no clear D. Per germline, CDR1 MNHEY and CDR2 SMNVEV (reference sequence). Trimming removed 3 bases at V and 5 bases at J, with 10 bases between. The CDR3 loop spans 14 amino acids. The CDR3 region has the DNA TGTGCCAGCAGTTTGAATTACGGGACCGGGGAGCTGTTTTTT. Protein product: CASSLNYGTGELFF.

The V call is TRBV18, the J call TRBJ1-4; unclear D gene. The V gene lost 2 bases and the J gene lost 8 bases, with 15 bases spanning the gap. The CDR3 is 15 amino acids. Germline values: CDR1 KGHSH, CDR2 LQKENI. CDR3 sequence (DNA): TGTGCCAGCTCACCATCGATTACGGGAAGGGAAAAACTGTTTTTT. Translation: CASSPSITGREKLFF.

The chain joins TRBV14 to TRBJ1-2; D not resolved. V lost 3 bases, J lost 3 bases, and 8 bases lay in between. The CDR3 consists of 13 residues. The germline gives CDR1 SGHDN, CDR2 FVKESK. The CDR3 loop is CASSQEGYYGYTF. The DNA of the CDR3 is TGTGCCAGCAGCCAGGAGGGCTACTATGGCTACACCTTC.

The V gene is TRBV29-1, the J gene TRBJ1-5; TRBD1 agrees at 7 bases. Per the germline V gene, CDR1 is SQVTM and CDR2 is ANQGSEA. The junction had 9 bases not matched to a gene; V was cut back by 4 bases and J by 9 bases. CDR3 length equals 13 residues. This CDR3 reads CSVVEGARGPQHF. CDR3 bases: TGCAGCGTTGTGGAGGGGGCCCGAGGGCCCCAGCATTTT. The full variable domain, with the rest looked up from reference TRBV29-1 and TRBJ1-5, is SAVISQKPSRDICQRGTSLTIQCQVDSQVTMMFWYRQQPGQSLTLIATANQGSEATYESGFVIDKFPISRPNLTFSTLTVSNMSPEDSSIYLCSVVEGARGPQHFGDGTRLSIL.

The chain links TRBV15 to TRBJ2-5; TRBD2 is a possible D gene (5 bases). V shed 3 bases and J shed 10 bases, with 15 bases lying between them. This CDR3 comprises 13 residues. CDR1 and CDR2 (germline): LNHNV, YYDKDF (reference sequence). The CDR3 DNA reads TGTGCCACCAGCAGTGCTTCCGGGATGGACCAGTACTTC. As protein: CATSSASGMDQYF. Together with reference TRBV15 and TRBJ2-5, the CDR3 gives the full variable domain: DAMVIQNPRYQVTQFGKPVTLSCSQTLNHNVMYWYQQKSSQAPKLLFHYYDKDFNNEADTPDNFQSRRPNTSFCFLDIRSPGLGDTAMYLCATSSASGMDQYFGPGTRLLVL.

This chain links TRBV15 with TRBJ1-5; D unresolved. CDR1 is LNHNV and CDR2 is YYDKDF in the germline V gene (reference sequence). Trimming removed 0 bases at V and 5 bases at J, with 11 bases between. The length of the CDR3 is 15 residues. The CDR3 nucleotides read TGTGCCACCAGCAGAGATTTTGGGGAGGATCAGCCCCAGCATTTT. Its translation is CATSRDFGEDQPQHF.

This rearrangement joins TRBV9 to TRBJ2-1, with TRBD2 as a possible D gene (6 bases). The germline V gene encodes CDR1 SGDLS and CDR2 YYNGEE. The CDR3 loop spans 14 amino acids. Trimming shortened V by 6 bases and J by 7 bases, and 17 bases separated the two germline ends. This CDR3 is CASTPTIRENEQFF. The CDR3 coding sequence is TGTGCCAGCACCCCAACCATACGGGAGAATGAGCAGTTCTTC.

The CDR3 DNA reads as TGTGCCAGCAGCCCCGGACAGGGGGCTACCCACGAGCAGTACTTC. Translating it yields CASSPGQGATHEQYF. This rearrangement joins TRBV7-6 to TRBJ2-5, with 11 bases identical to TRBD1. The last part of the DNA fits TRBJ2-7 better; the J call may be wrong. Germline CDR1 reads SGHVS; CDR2 reads FNYEAQ. This CDR3 region has 15 residues.

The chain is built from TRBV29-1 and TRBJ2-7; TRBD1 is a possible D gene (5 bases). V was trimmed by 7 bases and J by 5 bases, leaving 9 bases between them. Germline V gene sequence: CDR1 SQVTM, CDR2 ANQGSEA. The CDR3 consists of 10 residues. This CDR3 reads CSAGHNEQYF. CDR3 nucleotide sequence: TGCAGCGCCGGACACAACGAGCAGTACTTC.

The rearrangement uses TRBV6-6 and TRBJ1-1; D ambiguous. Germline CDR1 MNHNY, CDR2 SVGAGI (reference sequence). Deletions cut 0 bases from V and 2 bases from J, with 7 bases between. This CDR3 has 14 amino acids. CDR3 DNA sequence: TGTGCCAGCAGTTACTCGTACTCAAACACTGAAGCTTTCTTT. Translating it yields CASSYSYSNTEAFF.

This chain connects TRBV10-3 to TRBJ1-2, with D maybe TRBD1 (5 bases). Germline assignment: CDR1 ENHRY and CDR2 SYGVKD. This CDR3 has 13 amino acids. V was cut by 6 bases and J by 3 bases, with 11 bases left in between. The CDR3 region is CAISAQGDYGYTF. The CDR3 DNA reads TGTGCCATCAGCGCCCAAGGGGACTATGGCTACACCTTC.

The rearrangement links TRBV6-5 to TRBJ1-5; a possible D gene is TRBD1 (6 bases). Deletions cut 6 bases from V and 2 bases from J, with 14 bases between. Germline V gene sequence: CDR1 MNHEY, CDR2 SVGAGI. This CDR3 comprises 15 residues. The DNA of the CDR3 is TGTGCCAGCAGAGGGTCAGGGGTTGGCAATCAGCCCCAGCATTTT. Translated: CASRGSGVGNQPQHF.

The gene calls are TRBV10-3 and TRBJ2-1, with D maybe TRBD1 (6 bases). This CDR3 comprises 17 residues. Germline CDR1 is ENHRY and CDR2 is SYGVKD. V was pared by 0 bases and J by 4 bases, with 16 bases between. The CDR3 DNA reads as TGTGCCATCAGTGAGTCGATAACGGACAGAGATTACAATGAGCAGTTCTTC. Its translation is CAISESITDRDYNEQFF.

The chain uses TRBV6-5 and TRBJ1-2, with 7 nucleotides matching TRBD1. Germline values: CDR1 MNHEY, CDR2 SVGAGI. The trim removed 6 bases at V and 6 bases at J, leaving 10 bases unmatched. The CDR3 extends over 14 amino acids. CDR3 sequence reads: CASSTGTVWDGYTF. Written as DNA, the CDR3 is TGTGCCAGCAGCACCGGGACAGTTTGGGATGGCTACACCTTC.

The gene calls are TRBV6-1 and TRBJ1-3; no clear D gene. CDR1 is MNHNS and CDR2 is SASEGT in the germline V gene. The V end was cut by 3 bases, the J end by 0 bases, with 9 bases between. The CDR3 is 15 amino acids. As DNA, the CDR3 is TGTGCCAGCAGTGAGGTGCACTACTCTGGAAACACCATATATTTT. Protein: CASSEVHYSGNTIYF.

CDR3 loop: CASSYGSRGGTEAFF. CDR3 DNA sequence: TGTGCCAGCAGTTACGGGTCAAGGGGCGGAACTGAAGCTTTCTTT. This rearrangement joins TRBV6-5 to TRBJ1-1; perhaps TRBD1 as D (5 bases). Per the germline V gene, CDR1 is MNHEY and CDR2 is SVGAGI. The CDR3 is 15 residues long. Trimming stripped 2 bases from V and 5 bases from J, with 15 bases between.

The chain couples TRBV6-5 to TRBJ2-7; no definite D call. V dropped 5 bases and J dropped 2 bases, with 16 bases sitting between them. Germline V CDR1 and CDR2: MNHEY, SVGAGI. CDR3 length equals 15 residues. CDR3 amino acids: CASSLNTENTYEQYF. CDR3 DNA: TGTGCCAGCAGTCTCAATACAGAGAACACCTACGAGCAGTACTTC.

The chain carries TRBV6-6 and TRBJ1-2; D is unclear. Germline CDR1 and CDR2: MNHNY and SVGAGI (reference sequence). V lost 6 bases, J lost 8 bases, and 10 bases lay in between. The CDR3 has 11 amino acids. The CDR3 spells CASRREAGYTF. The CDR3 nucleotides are TGTGCCAGCAGACGGGAGGCGGGCTACACCTTC.

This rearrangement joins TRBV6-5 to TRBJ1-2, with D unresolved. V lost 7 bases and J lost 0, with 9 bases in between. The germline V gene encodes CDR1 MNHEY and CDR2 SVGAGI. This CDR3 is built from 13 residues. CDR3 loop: CASKADANYGYTF. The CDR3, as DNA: TGTGCCAGCAAAGCGGACGCTAACTATGGCTACACCTTC.

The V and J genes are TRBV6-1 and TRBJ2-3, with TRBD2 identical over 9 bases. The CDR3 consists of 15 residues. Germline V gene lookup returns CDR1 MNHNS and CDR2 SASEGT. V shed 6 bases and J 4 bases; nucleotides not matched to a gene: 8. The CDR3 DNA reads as TGTGCCAGCAGGGGATTAGCGGGGGAATCAGATACGCAGTATTTT. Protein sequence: CASRGLAGESDTQYF.

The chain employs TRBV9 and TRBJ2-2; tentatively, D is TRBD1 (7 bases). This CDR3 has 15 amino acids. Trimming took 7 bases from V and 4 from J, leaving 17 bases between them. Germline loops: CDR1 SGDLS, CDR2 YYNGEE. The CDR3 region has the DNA TGTGCCAGCGACCGGAGGGGGCAGGGCACCGGGGAGCTGTTTTTT. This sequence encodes CASDRRGQGTGELFF.